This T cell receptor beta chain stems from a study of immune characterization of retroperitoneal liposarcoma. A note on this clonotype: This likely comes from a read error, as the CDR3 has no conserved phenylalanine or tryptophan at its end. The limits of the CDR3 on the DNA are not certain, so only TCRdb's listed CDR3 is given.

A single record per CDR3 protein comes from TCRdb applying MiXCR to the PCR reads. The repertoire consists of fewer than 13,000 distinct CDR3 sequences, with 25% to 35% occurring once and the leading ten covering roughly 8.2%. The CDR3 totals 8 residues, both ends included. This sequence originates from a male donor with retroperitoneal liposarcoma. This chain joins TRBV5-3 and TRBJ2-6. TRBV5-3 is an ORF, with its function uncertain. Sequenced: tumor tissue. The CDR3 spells CASSFKTS.